Shown below are 3 T cell receptor beta chains from a single sample sequenced in a study of blood T cell repertoires in COVID-19. The protocol was immunoSEQ multiplex PCR, while the TCRdb copy is restricted to in-frame clones and leaves out a portion. The sample includes 200,000 to 300,000 clones, approximately 84% of them seen just once. The sequenced sample consisted of peripheral blood. These receptors originate from a man aged 50 or older with acute or convalescent COVID-19.

The V and J genes are TRBV5-6 and TRBJ1-5; 7 bases are a match to TRBD1. The CDR3 runs to 15 residues. Germline CDR1 is SGHDT and CDR2 is YYEEEE. V trimming: 2 bases; J trimming: 3 bases; junction bases outside the gene matches: 5. Here the CDR3 DNA reads TGTGCCAGCAGCTTTGCCCAGGGGGTCAATCAGCCCCAGCATTTT. Translated, it gives CASSFAQGVNQPQHF.

The gene calls are TRBV5-1 and TRBJ2-1; 10 bases are a match to TRBD1. With V trimmed by 4 bases and J by 5 bases, 9 bases remained unmatched. This CDR3 has 16 residues. Germline loops: CDR1 SGHRS, CDR2 YFSETQ. CDR3 amino acids: CASSLRGQGTNNEQFF. CDR3 DNA sequence: TGCGCCAGCAGCCTGAGGGGACAGGGGACAAACAATGAGCAGTTCTTC.

This clone appeared a single time. In nucleotides, the CDR3 is TGTGCCAGCAGCTTAAGCAATAACTATGGCTACACCTTC. Translated: CASSLSNNYGYTF. The rearrangement uses TRBV7-9 and TRBJ1-2; D gene ambiguous. Between the trimmed V and J ends, which lost 2 bases and 1 base, there was a span of 5 bases. The germline CDR1 and CDR2 sequences are SEHNR and FQNEAQ (reference sequence). The CDR3 runs 13 residues. The full variable domain, in which reference TRBV7-9 and TRBJ1-2 provide the parts outside the CDR3, is DTGVSQNPRHKITKRGQNVTFRCDPISEHNRLYWYRQTLGQGPEFLTYFQNEAQLEKSRLLSDRFSAERPKGSFSTLEIQRTEQGDSAMYLCASSLSNNYGYTFGSGTRLTVV.